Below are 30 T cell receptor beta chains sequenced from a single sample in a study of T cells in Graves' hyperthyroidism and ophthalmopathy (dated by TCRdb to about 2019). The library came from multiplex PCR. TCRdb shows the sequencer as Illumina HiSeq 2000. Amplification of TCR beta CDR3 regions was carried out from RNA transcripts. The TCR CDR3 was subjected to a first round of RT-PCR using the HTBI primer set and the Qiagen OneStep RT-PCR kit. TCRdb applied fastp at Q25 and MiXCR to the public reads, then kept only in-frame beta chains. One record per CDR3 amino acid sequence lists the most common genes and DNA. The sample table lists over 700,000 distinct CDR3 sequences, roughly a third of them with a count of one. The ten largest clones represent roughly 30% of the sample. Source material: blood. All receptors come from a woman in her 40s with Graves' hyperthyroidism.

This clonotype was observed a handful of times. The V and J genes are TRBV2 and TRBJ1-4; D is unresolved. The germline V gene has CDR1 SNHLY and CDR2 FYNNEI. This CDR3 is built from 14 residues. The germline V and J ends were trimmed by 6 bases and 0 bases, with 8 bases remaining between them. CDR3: CASRDDATNEKLFF. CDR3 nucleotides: TGTGCCAGCAGGGACGATGCAACTAATGAAAAACTGTTTTTT.

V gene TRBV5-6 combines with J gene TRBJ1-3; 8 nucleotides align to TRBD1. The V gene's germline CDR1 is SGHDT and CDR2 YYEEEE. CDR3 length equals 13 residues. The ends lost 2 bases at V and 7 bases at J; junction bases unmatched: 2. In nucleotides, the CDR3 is TGTGCCAGCAGCTTTACAGGGGGGAACACCATATATTTT. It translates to CASSFTGGNTIYF.

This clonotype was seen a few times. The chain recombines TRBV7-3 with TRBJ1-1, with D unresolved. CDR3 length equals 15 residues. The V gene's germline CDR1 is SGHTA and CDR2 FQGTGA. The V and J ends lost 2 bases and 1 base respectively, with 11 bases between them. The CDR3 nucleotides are TGTGCCAGCAGCTTATCAGCAGACCAGAACACTGAAGCTTTCTTT. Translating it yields CASSLSADQNTEAFF.

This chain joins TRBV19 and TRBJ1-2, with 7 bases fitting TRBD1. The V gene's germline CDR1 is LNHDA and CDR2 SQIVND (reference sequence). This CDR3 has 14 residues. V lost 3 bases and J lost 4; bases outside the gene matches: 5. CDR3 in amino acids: CASSIEGQIYGYTF. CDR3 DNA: TGTGCCAGTAGTATCGAGGGACAGATCTATGGCTACACCTTC.

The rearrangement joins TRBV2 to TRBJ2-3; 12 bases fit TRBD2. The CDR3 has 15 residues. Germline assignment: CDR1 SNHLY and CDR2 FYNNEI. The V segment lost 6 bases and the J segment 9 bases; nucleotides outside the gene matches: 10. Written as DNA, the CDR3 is TGTGCCAGCAGGGGGACTAGCGGGTCATTTGACACGCAGTATTTT. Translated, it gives CASRGTSGSFDTQYF. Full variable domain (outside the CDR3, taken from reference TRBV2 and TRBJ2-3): EPEVTQTPSHQVTQMGQEVILRCVPISNHLYFYWYRQILGQKVEFLVSFYNNEISEKSEIFDDQFSVERPDGSNFTLKIRSTKLEDSAMYFCASRGTSGSFDTQYFGPGTRLTVL.

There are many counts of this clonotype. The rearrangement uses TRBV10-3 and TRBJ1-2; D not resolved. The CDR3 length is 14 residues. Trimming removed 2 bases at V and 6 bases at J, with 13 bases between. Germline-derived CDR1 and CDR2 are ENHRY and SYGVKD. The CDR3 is CAISEPLSPDGYTF. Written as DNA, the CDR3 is TGTGCCATCAGTGAGCCGTTATCCCCGGATGGCTACACCTTC.

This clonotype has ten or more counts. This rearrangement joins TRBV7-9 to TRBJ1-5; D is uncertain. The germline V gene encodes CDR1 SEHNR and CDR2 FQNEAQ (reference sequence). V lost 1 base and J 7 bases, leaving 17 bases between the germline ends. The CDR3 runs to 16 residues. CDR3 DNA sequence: TGTGCCAGCAGCTTAGTTGGCAAGAGAGGGCCACAGCCCCAGCATTTT. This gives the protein CASSLVGKRGPQPQHF.

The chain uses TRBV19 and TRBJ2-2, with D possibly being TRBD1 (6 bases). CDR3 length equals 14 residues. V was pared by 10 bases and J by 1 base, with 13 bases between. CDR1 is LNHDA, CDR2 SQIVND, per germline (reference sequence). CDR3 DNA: TGTGCCACCATCCCGGGACAGAACACCGGGGAGCTGTTTTTT. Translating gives CATIPGQNTGELFF.

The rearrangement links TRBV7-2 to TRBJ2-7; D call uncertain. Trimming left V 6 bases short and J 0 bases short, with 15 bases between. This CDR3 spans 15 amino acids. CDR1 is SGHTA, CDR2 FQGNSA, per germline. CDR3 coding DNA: TGTGCCAGCAGTCTCGGCATGGACGCCTCCTACGAGCAGTACTTC. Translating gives CASSLGMDASYEQYF.

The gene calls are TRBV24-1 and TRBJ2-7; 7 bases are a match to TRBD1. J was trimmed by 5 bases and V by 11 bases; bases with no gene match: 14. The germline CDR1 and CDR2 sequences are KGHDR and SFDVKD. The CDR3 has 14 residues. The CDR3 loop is CASSQPGDRDEQYF. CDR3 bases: TGTGCCAGCAGCCAACCTGGGGACAGAGACGAGCAGTACTTC.

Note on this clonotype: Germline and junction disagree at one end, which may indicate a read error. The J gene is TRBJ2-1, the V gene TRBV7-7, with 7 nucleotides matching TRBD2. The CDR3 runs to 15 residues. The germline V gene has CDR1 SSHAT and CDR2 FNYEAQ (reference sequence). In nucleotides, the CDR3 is TGTGCTAGCAGCTTAATTCTAGCGGAATACAATGAGCAGTTCTTC. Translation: CASSLILAEYNEQFF.

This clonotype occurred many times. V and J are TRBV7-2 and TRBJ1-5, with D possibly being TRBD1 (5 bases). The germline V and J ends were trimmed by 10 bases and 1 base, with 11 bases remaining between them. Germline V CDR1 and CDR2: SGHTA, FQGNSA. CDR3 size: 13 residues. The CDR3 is CATARQSNQPQHF. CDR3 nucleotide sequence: TGTGCCACCGCCCGACAGAGCAATCAGCCCCAGCATTTT.

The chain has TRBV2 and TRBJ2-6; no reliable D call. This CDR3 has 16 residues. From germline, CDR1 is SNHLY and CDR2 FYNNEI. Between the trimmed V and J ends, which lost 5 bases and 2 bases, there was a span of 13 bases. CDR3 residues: CASSLFLGTGANVLTF. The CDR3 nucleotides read TGTGCCAGCAGTTTATTTTTGGGAACTGGGGCCAACGTCCTGACTTTC.

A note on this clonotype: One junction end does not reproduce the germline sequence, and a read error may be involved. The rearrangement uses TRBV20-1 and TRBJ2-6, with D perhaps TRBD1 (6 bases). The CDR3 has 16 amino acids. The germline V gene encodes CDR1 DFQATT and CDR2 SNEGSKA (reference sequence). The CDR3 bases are TGCAGTGCTAGATCAGATGGGGATCGGCAGGGGAACACTGAAGCTTTC. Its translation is CSARSDGDRQGNTEAF.

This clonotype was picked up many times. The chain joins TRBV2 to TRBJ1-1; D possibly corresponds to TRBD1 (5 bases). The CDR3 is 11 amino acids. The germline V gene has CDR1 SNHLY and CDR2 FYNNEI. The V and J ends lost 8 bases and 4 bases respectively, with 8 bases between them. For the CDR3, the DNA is TGTGCCAGCGCAGGGACCACTGAAGCTTTCTTT. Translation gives CASAGTTEAFF.

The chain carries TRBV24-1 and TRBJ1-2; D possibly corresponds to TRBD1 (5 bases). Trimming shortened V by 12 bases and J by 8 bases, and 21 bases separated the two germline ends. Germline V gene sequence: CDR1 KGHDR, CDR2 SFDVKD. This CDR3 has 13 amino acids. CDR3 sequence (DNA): TGTGCCGCCTCCGGGGTGGGGGAATTCGGCTACACCTTC. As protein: CAASGVGEFGYTF.

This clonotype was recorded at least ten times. CDR3 loop: CASSRGGATWETQYF. The CDR3 nucleotides read TGTGCCAGCAGTAGAGGGGGGGCGACGTGGGAGACCCAGTACTTC. The chain joins TRBV6-5 to TRBJ2-5; D may be TRBD2 (7 bases). CDR1 is MNHEY and CDR2 is SVGAGI in the germline V gene. The ends were cut back, 5 bases at V and 5 bases at J, with 18 bases in the middle. This CDR3 is built from 15 residues.

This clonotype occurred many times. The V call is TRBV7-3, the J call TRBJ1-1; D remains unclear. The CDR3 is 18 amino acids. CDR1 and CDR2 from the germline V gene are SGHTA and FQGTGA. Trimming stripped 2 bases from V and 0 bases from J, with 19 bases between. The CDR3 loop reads CASSLVVGVGRMNTEAFF. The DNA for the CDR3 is TGTGCCAGCAGCTTAGTGGTTGGGGTGGGCAGAATGAACACTGAAGCTTTCTTT.

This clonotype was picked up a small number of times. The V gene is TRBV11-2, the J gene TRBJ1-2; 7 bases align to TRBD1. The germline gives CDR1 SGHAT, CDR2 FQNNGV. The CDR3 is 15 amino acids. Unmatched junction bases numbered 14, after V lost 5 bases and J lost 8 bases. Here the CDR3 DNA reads TGTGCCAGCAGCCCGCGGGACAGCTACCCCCTAGGCTACACCTTC. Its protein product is CASSPRDSYPLGYTF.

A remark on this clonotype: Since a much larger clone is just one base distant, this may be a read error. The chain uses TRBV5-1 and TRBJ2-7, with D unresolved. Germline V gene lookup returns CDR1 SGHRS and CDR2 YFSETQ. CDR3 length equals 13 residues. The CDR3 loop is CASSVATGYEQHF. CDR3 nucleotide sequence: TGTGCCAGCAGCGTAGCTACGGGTTACGAGCAGCACTTC.

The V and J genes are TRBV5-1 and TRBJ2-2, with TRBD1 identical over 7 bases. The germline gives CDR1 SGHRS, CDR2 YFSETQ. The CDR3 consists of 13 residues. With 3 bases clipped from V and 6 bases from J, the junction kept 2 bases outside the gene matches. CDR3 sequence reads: CASSSTGAGELFF. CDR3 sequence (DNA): TGCGCCAGCAGCTCAACAGGGGCCGGGGAGCTGTTTTTT.

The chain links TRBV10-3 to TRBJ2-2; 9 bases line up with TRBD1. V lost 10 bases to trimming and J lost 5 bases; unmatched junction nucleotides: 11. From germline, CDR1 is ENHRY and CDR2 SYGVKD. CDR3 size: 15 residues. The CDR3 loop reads CASSPRGTGTGELFF. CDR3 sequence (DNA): TGTGCCAGCAGCCCAAGGGGGACAGGGACCGGGGAGCTGTTTTTT.

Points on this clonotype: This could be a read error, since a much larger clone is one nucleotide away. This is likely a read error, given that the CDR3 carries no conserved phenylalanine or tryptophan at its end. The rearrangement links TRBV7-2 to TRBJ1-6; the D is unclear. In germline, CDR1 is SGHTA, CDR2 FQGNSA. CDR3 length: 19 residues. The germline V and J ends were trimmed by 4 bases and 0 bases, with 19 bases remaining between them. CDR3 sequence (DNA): TGTGCCAGCAGCTCCCTACCATGGGAACGGAGCTCCTATAATTCACCCCTCCACTCT. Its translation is CASSSLPWERSSYNSPLHS.

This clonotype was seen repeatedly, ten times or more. The CDR3 protein is CASTLGQGNSPLHF. The CDR3, as DNA: TGTGCCAGCACCTTGGGTCAGGGGAATTCACCCCTCCACTTT. The chain has TRBV7-8 and TRBJ1-6, with D maybe TRBD1 (6 bases). The CDR3 runs to 14 residues. Trimming stripped 7 bases from V and 7 bases from J, with 14 bases between. Germline values: CDR1 SGHVS, CDR2 FQNEAQ. Using reference TRBV7-8 and TRBJ1-6 for the parts outside the CDR3, the full variable domain is GAGVSQSPRYKVAKRGQDVALRCDPISGHVSLFWYQQALGQGPEFLTYFQNEAQLDKSGLPSDRFFAERPEGSVSTLKIQRTQQEDSAVYLCASTLGQGNSPLHFGNGTRLTVT.

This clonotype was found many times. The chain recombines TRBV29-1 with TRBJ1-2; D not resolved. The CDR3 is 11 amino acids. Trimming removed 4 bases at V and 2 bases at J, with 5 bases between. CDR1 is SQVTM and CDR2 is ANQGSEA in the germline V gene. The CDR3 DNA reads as TGCAGCGTTGGGGCCAACTATGGCTACACCTTC. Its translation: CSVGANYGYTF.

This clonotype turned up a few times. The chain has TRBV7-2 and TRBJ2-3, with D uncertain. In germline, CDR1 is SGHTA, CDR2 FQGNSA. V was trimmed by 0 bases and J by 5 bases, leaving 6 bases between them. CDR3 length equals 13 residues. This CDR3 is CASSLAGGDTQYF. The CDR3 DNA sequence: TGTGCCAGCAGCTTAGCCGGCGGAGATACGCAGTATTTT.

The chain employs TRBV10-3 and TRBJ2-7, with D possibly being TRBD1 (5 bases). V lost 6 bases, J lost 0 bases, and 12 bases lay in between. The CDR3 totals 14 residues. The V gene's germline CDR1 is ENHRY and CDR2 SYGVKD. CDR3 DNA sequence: TGTGCCATCAGAGGACATCCAAACTCCTACGAGCAGTACTTC. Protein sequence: CAIRGHPNSYEQYF.

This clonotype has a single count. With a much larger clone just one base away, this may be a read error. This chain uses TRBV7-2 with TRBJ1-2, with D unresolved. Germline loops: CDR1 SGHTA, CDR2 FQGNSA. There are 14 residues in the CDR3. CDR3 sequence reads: CARRRNGSCYGYTF. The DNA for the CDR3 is TGCGCCAGGCGGCGCAACGGGTCTTGCTATGGCTACACCTTC.

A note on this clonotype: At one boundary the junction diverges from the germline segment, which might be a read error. CDR3 nucleotides: TGCGCCAGCAGCCAAGAAGTCGGCAGGCAAGAGACCCAGCACTTC. Protein: CASSQEVGRQETQHF. This sequence joins TRBV4-3 and TRBJ2-5; D ambiguous. CDR1 and CDR2 (germline): LGHNA, YSLEER. CDR3 length equals 15 residues.

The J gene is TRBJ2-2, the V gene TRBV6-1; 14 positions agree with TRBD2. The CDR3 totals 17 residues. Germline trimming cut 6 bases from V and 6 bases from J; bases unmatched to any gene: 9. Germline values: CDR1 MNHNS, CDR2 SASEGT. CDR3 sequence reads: CASSTGRLAGGPGELFF. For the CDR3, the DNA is TGTGCCAGCAGCACTGGTCGACTAGCGGGGGGGCCCGGGGAGCTGTTTTTT.